The clone carrying this TCR beta chain was seen only a few times. The CDR3 spans 15 residues. Germline CDR1 is DFQATT and CDR2 is SNEGSKA (reference sequence). Trimming stripped 5 bases from V and 4 bases from J, with 18 bases between. This sample is part of a study of blood T cells in healthy people across ages. The use of a sample-barcoded 5' primer and a J-beta primer mix characterized a second PCR of roughly 7 to 12 cycles. One entry per CDR3 protein results from TCRdb running MiXCR on the 5' RACE reads. The data show about 730,000 distinct CDR3 sequences, 40% to 45% seen once. The sequenced material came from blood. The TCR comes from a woman in her sixties or seventies in good health. The rearrangement uses TRBV20-1 and TRBJ2-1; possibly TRBD2 for D (6 bases). CDR3 loop: CSARGTSRHYNEQFF. CDR3 bases: TGCAGTGCTCGAGGAACTAGCCGACATTACAATGAGCAGTTCTTC.